This T cell receptor (beta chain) was sequenced for a study of blood T cell repertoires in COVID-19. Overall study context: PBMCs, B-cell-depleted T cells, or T cells provided the cDNA or gDNA that made up the material.

The CDR3 is 15 residues long. Germline-derived CDR1 and CDR2 are SGHRS and YFSETQ. Between the trimmed V and J ends, which lost 0 bases and 5 bases, there was a span of 15 bases. In the original processing: Amplification of reference gene primers was used by the study to estimate nucleated cell counts. Only in-frame clones appear in the TCRdb table, and some are missing; sequencing was by immunoSEQ multiplex PCR. The DNA gave D and trimming, while V, J and clone size come from that table. The sample has over 150,000 clones; about 82% are singletons. This clone has only a few counts. This receptor was taken from a man in his fifties or sixties with active or convalescent COVID-19. Sequenced input: peripheral blood. This chain connects TRBV5-1 to TRBJ2-7; tentative D call: TRBD1 (5 bases). The DNA for the CDR3 is TGCGCCAGCAGCTTGGAGGTGCCAGGGCGAGACGAGCAGTACTTC. Translated: CASSLEVPGRDEQYF.